This T cell receptor beta chain came from a study of blood T cell repertoires in COVID-19 (dated by TCRdb to the early 2020s). With regard to the full study: Samples covering the acute and convalescent phases of COVID-19 were provided by collaborators in the United States, Italy and Spain. The prospective study material was composed of cDNA or gDNA derived from T cells, B-cell-depleted T cells, or PBMCs. Subjects who had been exposed to COVID-19, were actively infected with it, or had recovered from it provided the deeply sampled blood TCRbeta repertoires that made up the dataset. A freely available public database, intended as a resource for researchers studying the immune response to SARS-CoV-2, is where the repertoires were released. Samples were obtained from the ongoing ImmuneRACE study (first 160 participants) and from about 1,300 subjects provided by 6 global collaborators. Nearly every sample came with metadata listing a de-identified subject ID, COVID-19 status, age in years and sex. HLA class I and class II types, where available, came from metadata supplied by the sample provider rather than from assay-based typing.

Details on this clone: No cognate antigen has been identified for it. No base quality information exists; no much larger clone differs at one position.

TCRbeta CDR3 regions were amplified from genomic DNA using the immunoSEQ Assay, a bias-controlled multiplex PCR. For the original study's pipeline: Nucleated cell counts per sample were estimated from amplification of reference gene primers within the assay. Sequence reads were collapsed and filtered to measure the absolute abundance of every unique TCRbeta CDR3 rearrangement. For each sample, productive Simpson clonality was calculated as the square root of Simpson's diversity index across productive rearrangements. TCRdb took this table from immuneACCESS and kept in-frame rearrangements with V and J called. Such tables lack part of the clones; where checked against another copy, unresolved V genes explain under half of the gap, and the rest is unexplained. The V and J calls and the clone size are those of that table, but D and trimming were determined from the DNA. This sample is represented by 50,000 or so clones; 90% of them were singletons. Together, the top ten hold around 3.7% of the sample.

Each collaborating institution followed its own protocols to collect whole blood in K2EDTA tubes. Collaborator samples were shipped for TCRbeta analysis as frozen whole blood, isolated PBMCs, or DNA extracted from either sample type. Study-level results and caveats: The amount of clinical and demographic metadata varied by source and participant and was provided uncurated.

The CDR3 runs 17 amino acids, cysteine and phenylalanine included. Only the CDR3 portion is preserved as DNA: 51 bases, with reading frame beginning at the first base. Reading the germline V gene (reference sequence) gives CDR1 MNHEY and CDR2 SMNVEV. The V and J ends are trimmed by 2 bases and 0 bases, leaving 17 bases between them. The V and J segments used are TRBV27 and TRBJ2-7; possibly the D gene is TRBD2, per 5 matching bases. Sequencing input: peripheral blood. This receptor was identified in a human donor in a cohort sampled during active COVID-19. In nucleotides, the sequence is TGTGCCAGCAGTTTAGGGCAGGTTGGGAGTTACTCCTACGAGCAGTACTTC. This is translated as CASSLGQVGSYSYEQYF.